This TCR beta chain was sequenced for a study of response to subunit inactivated influenza vaccine. Study observations and caveats: After each seasonal influenza vaccination, few new T cells are recruited, the authors suggested.

MiXCR was run by TCRdb on the RT-PCR reads, yielding one entry per CDR3 protein. The profile shows about 650,000 distinct CDR3 sequences, 13% to 15% of them singletons. As to this clonotype: Antigen: not known.

V shed 2 bases, J shed 3 bases, and the junction held 5 bases outside the gene matches. Germline-derived CDR1 and CDR2 are MNHEY and SVGAGI. This CDR3 spans 15 amino acids. This sequence originates from a man aged 50-59 years who received an inactivated influenza vaccine. This specimen was PBMCs from blood, taken 14 days before vaccination. The chain couples TRBV6-5 to TRBJ2-7; 9 bases are shared with TRBD2. CDR3 loop: CASSYDLAGYYEQYF. The CDR3 region has the DNA TGTGCCAGCAGTTACGACCTAGCGGGGTACTACGAGCAGTACTTC.